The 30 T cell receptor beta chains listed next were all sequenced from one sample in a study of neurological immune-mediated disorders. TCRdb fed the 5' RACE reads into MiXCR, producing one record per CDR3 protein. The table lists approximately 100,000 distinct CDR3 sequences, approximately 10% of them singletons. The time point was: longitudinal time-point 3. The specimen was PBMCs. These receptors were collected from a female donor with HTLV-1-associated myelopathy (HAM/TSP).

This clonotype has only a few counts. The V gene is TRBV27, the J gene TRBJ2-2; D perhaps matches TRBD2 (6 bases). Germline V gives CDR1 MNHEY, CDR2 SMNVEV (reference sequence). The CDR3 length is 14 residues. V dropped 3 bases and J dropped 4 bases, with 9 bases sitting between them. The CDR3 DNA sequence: TGTGCCAGCAGTTTTCAGGGAGGCACCGGGGAGCTGTTTTTT. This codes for CASSFQGGTGELFF.

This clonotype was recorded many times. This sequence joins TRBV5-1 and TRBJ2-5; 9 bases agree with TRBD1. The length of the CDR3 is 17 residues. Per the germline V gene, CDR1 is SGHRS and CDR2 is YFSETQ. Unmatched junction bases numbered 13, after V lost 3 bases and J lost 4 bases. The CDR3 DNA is TGCGCCAGCAGCTCCAATACAGGGGGCAGGATTCCAGAGACCCAGTACTTC. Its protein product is CASSSNTGGRIPETQYF.

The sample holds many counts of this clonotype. CDR3 loop: CASKTSGGANEQFF. In nucleotides, the CDR3 is TGTGCCAGTAAAACTAGCGGGGGGGCGAATGAGCAGTTCTTC. This rearrangement joins TRBV28 to TRBJ2-1; 13 bases line up with TRBD2. Germline V gene sequence: CDR1 MDHEN, CDR2 SYDVKM. With V trimmed by 9 bases and J by 7 bases, 6 bases remained unmatched. The CDR3 totals 14 residues.

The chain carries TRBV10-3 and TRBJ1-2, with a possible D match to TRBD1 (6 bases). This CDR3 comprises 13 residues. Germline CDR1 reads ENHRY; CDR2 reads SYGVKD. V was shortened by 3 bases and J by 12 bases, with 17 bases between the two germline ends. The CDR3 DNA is TGTGCCATCAGTGAACTTGTGGTGGGGGGCAACACCTTC. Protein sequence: CAISELVVGGNTF.

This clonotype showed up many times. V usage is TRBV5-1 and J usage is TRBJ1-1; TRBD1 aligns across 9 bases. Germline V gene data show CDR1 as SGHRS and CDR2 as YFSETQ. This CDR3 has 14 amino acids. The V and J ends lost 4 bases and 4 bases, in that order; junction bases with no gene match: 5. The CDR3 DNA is TGCGCCAGCAGCGGACTGACAGGGGGCACTGAAGCTTTCTTT. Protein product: CASSGLTGGTEAFF.

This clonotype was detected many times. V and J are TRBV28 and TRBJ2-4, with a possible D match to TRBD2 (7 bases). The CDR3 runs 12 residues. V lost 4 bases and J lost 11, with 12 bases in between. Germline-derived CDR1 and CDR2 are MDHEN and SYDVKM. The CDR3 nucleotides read TGTGCCAGCAGTTACGGGGGGCAGGTTCAGTACTTC. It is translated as CASSYGGQVQYF.

DNA of the CDR3: TGCAGCGCTGGCAACAGGGGGCAACACAATGAGCAGTTCTTC. Translated, it gives CSAGNRGQHNEQFF. The chain recombines TRBV29-1 with TRBJ2-1; the match to TRBD1 covers 9 bases. This CDR3 is 14 amino acids long. The V gene's germline CDR1 is SQVTM and CDR2 ANQGSEA. The junction had 9 bases not matched to a gene; V was cut back by 7 bases and J by 5 bases.

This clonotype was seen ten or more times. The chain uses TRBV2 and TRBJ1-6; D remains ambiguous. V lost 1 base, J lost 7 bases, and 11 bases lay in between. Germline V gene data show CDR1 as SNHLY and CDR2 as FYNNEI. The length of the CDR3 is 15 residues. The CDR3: CASSEESILNSPLHF. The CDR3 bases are TGTGCCAGCAGTGAAGAAAGCATCCTAAATTCACCCCTCCACTTT.

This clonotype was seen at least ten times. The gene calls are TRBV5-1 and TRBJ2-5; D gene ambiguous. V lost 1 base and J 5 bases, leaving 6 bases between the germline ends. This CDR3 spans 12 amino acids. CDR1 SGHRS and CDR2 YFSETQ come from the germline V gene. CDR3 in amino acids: CASSLSGETQYF. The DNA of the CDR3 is TGCGCCAGCAGCTTGTCCGGGGAGACCCAGTACTTC.

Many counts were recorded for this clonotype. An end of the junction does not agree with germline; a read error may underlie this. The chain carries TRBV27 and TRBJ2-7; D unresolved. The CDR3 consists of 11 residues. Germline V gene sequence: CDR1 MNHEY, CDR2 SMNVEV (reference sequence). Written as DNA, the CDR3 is TGTGCCAGCAGTTCATCGTACGGGCAGTACTTC. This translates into CASSSSYGQYF.

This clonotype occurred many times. The DNA for the CDR3 is TGCAGGGGGTTCGGCGAAGATACGCAGTATTTT. This translates into CRGFGEDTQYF. V gene TRBV20-1 combines with J gene TRBJ2-3, with D hard to call. Germline V gene sequence: CDR1 DFQATT, CDR2 SNEGSKA (reference sequence). CDR3 length equals 11 residues.

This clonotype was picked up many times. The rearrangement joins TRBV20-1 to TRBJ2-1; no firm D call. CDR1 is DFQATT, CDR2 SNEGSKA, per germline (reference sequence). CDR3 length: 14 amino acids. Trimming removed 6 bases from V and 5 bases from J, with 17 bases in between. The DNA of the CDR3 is TGCAGTGCAGAACCAGCGAAGTCCCACAATGAGCAGTTCTTC. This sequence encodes CSAEPAKSHNEQFF.

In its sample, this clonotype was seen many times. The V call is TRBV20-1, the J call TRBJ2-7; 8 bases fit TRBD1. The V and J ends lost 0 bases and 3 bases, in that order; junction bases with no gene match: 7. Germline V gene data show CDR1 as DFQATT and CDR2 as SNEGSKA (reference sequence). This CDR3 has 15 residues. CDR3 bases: TGCAGTGCTAGAGAGAGACTTGGACAGGGCTACGAGCAGTACTTC. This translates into CSARERLGQGYEQYF.

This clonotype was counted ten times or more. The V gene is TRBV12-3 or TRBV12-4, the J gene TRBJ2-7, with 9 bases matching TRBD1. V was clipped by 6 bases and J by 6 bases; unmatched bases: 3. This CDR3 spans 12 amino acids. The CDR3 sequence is CASRQGAAEQYF. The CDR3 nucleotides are TGTGCCAGCAGACAGGGGGCGGCCGAGCAGTACTTC.

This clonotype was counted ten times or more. The CDR3 region is CASSKPSGASTDTQYF. The CDR3 nucleotides are TGTGCCAGCAGCAAACCTAGCGGGGCTAGCACAGATACGCAGTATTTT. The chain couples TRBV5-5 to TRBJ2-3; 9 bases are a match to TRBD2. J was trimmed by 0 bases and V by 4 bases; bases with no gene match: 6. The CDR3 is 16 residues long. Germline CDR1 is SGHKS and CDR2 is YYEKEE (reference sequence).

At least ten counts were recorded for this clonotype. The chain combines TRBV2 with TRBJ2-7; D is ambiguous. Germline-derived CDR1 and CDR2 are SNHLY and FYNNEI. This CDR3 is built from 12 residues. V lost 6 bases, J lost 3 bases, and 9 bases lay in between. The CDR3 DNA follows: TGTGCCAGCAGCAACAATTTCTACGAGCAGTACTTC. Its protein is CASSNNFYEQYF.

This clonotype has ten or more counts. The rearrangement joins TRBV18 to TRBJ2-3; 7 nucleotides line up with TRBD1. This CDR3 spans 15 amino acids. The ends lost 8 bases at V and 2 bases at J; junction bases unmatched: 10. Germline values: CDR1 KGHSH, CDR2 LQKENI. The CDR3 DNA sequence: TGTGCCAGCACCCAACCGGGACAGCCCACAGATACGCAGTATTTT. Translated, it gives CASTQPGQPTDTQYF.

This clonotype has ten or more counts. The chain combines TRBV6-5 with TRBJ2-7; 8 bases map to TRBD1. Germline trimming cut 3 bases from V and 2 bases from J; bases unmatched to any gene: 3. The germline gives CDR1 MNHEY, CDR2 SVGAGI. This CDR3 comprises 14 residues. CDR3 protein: CASSYQGATYEQYF. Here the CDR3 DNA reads TGTGCCAGCAGTTATCAGGGGGCGACCTACGAGCAGTACTTC.

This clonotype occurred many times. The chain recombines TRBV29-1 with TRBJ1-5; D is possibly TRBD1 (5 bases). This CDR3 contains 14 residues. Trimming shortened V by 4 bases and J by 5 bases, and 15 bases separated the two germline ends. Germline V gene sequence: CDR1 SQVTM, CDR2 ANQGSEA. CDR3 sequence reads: CSVARGRGDQPQHF. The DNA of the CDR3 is TGCAGCGTTGCCCGGGGCCGGGGAGATCAGCCCCAGCATTTT.

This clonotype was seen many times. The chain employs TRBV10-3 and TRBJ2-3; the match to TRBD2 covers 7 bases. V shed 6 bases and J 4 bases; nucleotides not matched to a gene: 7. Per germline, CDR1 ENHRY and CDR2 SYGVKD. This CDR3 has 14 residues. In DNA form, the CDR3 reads TGTGCCATCAGGGCGACTAGCCTCCCAGATACGCAGTATTTT. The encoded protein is CAIRATSLPDTQYF.

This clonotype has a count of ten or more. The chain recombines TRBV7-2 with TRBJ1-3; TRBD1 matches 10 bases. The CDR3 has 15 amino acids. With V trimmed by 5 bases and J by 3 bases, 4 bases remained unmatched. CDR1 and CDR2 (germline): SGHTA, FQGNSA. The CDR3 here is CASSATGGGGNTIYF. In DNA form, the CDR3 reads TGTGCCAGCAGCGCGACAGGGGGCGGTGGAAACACCATATATTTT. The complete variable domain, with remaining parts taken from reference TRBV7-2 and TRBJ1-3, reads GAGVSQSPSNKVTEKGKDVELRCDPISGHTALYWYRQSLGQGLEFLIYFQGNSAPDKSGLPSDRFSAERTGGSVSTLTIQRTQQEDSAVYLCASSATGGGGNTIYFGEGSWLTVV.

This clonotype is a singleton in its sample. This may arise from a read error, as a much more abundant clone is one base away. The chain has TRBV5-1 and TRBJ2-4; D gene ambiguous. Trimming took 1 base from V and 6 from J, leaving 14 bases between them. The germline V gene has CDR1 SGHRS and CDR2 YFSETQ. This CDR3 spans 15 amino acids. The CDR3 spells CASSLSGQEGNIQYF. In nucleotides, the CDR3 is TGCGCCAGCAGCTTGTCCGGGCAGGAAGGAAACATTCAGTACTTC.

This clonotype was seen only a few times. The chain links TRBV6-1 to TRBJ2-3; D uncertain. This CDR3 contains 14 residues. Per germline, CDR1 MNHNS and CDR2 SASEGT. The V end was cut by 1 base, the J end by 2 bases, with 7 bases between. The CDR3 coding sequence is TGTGCCAGCAGTGAAGGGCAGCCCACAGATACGCAGTATTTT. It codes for CASSEGQPTDTQYF.

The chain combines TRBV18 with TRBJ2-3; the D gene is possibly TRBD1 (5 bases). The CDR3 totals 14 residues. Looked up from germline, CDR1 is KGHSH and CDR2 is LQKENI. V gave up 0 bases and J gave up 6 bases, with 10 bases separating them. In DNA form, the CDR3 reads TGTGCCAGCTCACCACCAGGGGTTGGTGATACGCAGTATTTT. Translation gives CASSPPGVGDTQYF. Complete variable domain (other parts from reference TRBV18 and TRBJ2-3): NAGVMQNPRHLVRRRGQEARLRCSPMKGHSHVYWYRQLPEEGLKFMVYLQKENIIDESGMPKERFSAEFPKEGPSILRIQQVVRGDSAAYFCASSPPGVGDTQYFGPGTRLTVL.

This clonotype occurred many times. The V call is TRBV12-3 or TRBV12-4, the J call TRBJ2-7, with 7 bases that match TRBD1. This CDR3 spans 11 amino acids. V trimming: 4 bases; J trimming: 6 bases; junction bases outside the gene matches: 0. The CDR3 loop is CASSSGGEQYF. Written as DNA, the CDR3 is TGTGCCAGCAGTTCAGGGGGCGAGCAGTACTTC.

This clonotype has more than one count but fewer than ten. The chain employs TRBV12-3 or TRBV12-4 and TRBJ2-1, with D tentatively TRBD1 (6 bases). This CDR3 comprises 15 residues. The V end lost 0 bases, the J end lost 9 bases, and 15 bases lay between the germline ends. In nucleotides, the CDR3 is TGTGCCAGCAGTTTAGCGCGGAGAGAAGGGGGTGAGCAGTTCTTC. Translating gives CASSLARREGGEQFF.

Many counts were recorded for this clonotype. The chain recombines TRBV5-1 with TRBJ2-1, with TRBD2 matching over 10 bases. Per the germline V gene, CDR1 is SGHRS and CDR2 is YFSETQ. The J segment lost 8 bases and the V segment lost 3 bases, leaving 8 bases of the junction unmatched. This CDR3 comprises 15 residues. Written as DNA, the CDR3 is TGCGCCAGCAGCTCATTTAGCGGGGGGCCCGATGAGCAGTTCTTC. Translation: CASSSFSGGPDEQFF. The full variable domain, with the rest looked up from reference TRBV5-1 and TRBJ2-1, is KAGVTQTPRYLIKTRGQQVTLSCSPISGHRSVSWYQQTPGQGLQFLFEYFSETQRNKGNFPGRFSGRQFSNSRSEMNVSTLELGDSALYLCASSSFSGGPDEQFFGPGTRLTVL.

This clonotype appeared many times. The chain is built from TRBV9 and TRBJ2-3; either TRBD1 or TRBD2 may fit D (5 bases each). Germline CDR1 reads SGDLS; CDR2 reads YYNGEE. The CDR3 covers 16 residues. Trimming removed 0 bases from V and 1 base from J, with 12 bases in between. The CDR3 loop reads CASSVGGLARTDTQYF. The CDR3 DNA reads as TGTGCCAGCAGCGTAGGGGGCCTAGCCCGCACAGATACGCAGTATTTT.

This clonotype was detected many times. Written as DNA, the CDR3 is TGCGCCAGCAGCTTGGTGGGCACAGATACGCAGTATTTT. Translation gives CASSLVGTDTQYF. This chain connects TRBV5-1 to TRBJ2-3; no definite D call. V lost 0 bases and J 1 base, leaving 3 bases between the germline ends. Per the germline V gene, CDR1 is SGHRS and CDR2 is YFSETQ. This CDR3 is built from 13 residues.

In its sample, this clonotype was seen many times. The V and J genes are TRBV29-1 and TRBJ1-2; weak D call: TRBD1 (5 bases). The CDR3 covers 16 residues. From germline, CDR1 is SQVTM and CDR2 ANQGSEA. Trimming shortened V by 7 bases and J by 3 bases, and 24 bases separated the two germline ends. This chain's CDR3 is CSARRSFRVGDYGYTF. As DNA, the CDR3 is TGCAGCGCGCGACGCTCCTTCAGGGTGGGGGACTATGGCTACACCTTC.